The 10 T cell receptor beta chains below all came from one sample that was sequenced in a study of blood T cells in healthy people across ages. A second roughly 6 to 11 cycle PCR used barcoded and J-beta primers. MiXCR, applied by TCRdb to the 5' RACE reads, yields one record per CDR3 protein. The sample comprises 650,000 to 800,000 distinct CDR3 sequences, more than 40% of which are singletons, and around 21% rests with the top ten. Sequenced input: blood. All receptors come from a man aged 55 to 70 in good health.

This clonotype was observed a few times. CDR3 sequence reads: CSASDRTTDTQYF. The CDR3 bases are TGCAGTGCTAGTGACAGAACCACAGATACGCAGTATTTT. The V and J genes are TRBV20-1 and TRBJ2-3; TRBD1 is a possible D gene (5 bases). The CDR3 is 13 residues long. Germline CDR1 DFQATT, CDR2 SNEGSKA (reference sequence). The V gene lost 3 bases and the J gene lost 2 bases, with 9 bases spanning the gap.

This chain uses TRBV20-1 with TRBJ2-7; D is possibly TRBD2 (7 bases). V was shortened by 8 bases and J by 4 bases, with 21 bases between the two germline ends. The CDR3 is 14 amino acids. Germline V gives CDR1 DFQATT, CDR2 SNEGSKA (reference sequence). In nucleotides, the CDR3 is TGCAGTCTCTCAAGGGGGGGCGCGGGATACGAGCAGTACTTC. Protein: CSLSRGGAGYEQYF.

The chain joins TRBV2 to TRBJ1-2, with TRBD1 as a possible D gene (6 bases). The CDR3 is 12 amino acids. Germline-derived CDR1 and CDR2 are SNHLY and FYNNEI. Trimming pared 11 bases from V and 5 bases from J, leaving 15 bases between. CDR3 DNA: TGTGCCGCGCTTACAGGGAATTATGGCTACACCTTC. Encoded protein: CAALTGNYGYTF.

Remarks on this clonotype: One junction end disagrees with the germline gene, perhaps due to a read error. The chain carries TRBV28 and TRBJ2-1; D possibly corresponds to TRBD2 (5 bases). The germline V gene has CDR1 MDHEN and CDR2 SYDVKM. The CDR3 totals 12 residues. The CDR3 region has the DNA TGTACCAGCAGGCCGGGGTTGCATGAGCAGTTCTTC. It translates to CTSRPGLHEQFF. Full variable domain (missing parts from reference TRBV28 and TRBJ2-1): DVKVTQSSRYLVKRTGEKVFLECVQDMDHENMFWYRQDPGLGLRLIYFSYDVKMKEKGDIPEGYSVSREKKERFSLILESASTNQTSMYLCTSRPGLHEQFFGPGTRLTVL.

The genes are TRBV13 and TRBJ2-7, with 9 bases lining up with TRBD2. The CDR3 has 15 residues. The ends lost 4 bases at V and 2 bases at J; junction bases unmatched: 6. CDR1 PRHDT and CDR2 FYEKMQ come from the germline V gene (reference sequence). The CDR3 bases are TGTGCCAGCAGCTCAGCCGGGACTAGCCCCTACGAGCAGTACTTC. Amino acids: CASSSAGTSPYEQYF.

Worth noting for this clonotype: One end of the junction fails to match germline, which may point to a read error. The V gene is TRBV6-2 or TRBV6-3, the J gene TRBJ1-5; no clear D gene. This CDR3 contains 13 residues. The germline CDR1 and CDR2 sequences are MNHEY and SVGEGT. The CDR3 is CASSFGTEQPRHF. CDR3 sequence (DNA): TGTGCCAGCAGTTTCGGAACGGAACAGCCCCGGCATTTT.

The chain is built from TRBV6-2 or TRBV6-3 and TRBJ1-2; a possible D gene is TRBD1 (6 bases). The germline V gene encodes CDR1 MNHEY and CDR2 SVGEGT. V lost 7 bases, J lost 7 bases, and 16 bases lay in between. CDR3 length: 13 residues. DNA of the CDR3: TGTGCCAGCACCGACGGGGGGGCCCTTGGCTACACCTTC. Amino acids: CASTDGGALGYTF.

In this sample, this clonotype turned up a few times. V usage is TRBV6-5 and J usage is TRBJ1-2, with D possibly TRBD1 on 5 matching bases. The CDR3 covers 15 residues. Germline loops: CDR1 MNHEY, CDR2 SVGAGI. Trimming shortened V by 2 bases and J by 4 bases, and 14 bases separated the two germline ends. The CDR3 sequence: CASSYGAEIVYGYTF. Here the CDR3 DNA reads TGTGCCAGCAGTTACGGGGCAGAGATCGTCTATGGCTACACCTTC.

The chain employs TRBV29-1 and TRBJ1-2, with 8 bases aligning to TRBD1. Germline lookup yields CDR1 SQVTM and CDR2 ANQGSEA. Trimming cost V 5 bases and J 5 bases; bases outside gene matches: 10. This CDR3 contains 14 residues. CDR3 in amino acids: CSVTFRGQEYGYTF. The CDR3 DNA reads as TGCAGCGTTACATTTAGGGGACAGGAATATGGCTACACCTTC.

J is TRBJ1-5 and V is TRBV20-1, with TRBD1 matching over 11 bases. The germline V gene encodes CDR1 DFQATT and CDR2 SNEGSKA (reference sequence). CDR3 length: 15 residues. Losses at the gene ends were 3 bases for V and 3 bases for J; bases not matched to a gene: 4. The CDR3 DNA reads TGCAGTGCTAGCAGGACAGGGGGCCACAATCAGCCCCAGCATTTT. Protein: CSASRTGGHNQPQHF.